Listed here are 20 T cell receptor beta chains from one sample, sequenced in a study of cytomegalovirus exposure and HLA in healthy donors. PCR used 60 Vbeta primers and 13 Jbeta primers. Method: immunoSEQ multiplex PCR; TCRdb's copy keeps in-frame clones and lacks some. The table shows fewer than 250,000 clones, with around 87% occurring only once. Sequenced material: PBMCs. The receptors were gathered from a boy between 2 and 15 years old in good health and CMV-seronegative.

This sequence joins TRBV7-3 and TRBJ1-6, with TRBD1 as a possible D gene (6 bases). This CDR3 has 13 residues. Germline loops: CDR1 SGHTA, CDR2 FQGTGA. Trimming pared 5 bases from V and 8 bases from J, leaving 10 bases between. CDR3: CASSRGFDSPLHF. In DNA, the CDR3 is TGTGCCAGCAGCAGGGGGTTTGATTCACCCCTCCACTTT.

The V call is TRBV28, the J call TRBJ1-1; the D gene is possibly TRBD1 (6 bases). CDR1 is MDHEN, CDR2 SYDVKM, per germline. The CDR3 sequence is 12 residues long. V gave up 10 bases and J gave up 2 bases, with 11 bases separating them. The CDR3 is CATRTANTEAFF. The CDR3 DNA reads as TGTGCCACTCGGACAGCCAACACTGAAGCTTTCTTT.

The chain couples TRBV5-4 to TRBJ2-3; 8 bases match TRBD2. V lost 4 bases and J lost 0; bases outside the gene matches: 7. The CDR3 is 16 amino acids. Germline assignment: CDR1 SGHNT and CDR2 YYREEE (reference sequence). For the CDR3, the DNA is TGTGCCAGCAGCGCCTACTTAGCGGGGAGCACAGATACGCAGTATTTT. Its protein is CASSAYLAGSTDTQYF.

The CDR3 loop reads CASSAGSAGNTIYF. The DNA of the CDR3 is TGTGCCAGCAGCGCCGGTTCGGCTGGAAACACCATATATTTT. This chain links TRBV7-3 with TRBJ1-3, with D unclear. Germline loops: CDR1 SGHTA, CDR2 FQGTGA. The CDR3 is 14 amino acids. Between the trimmed V and J ends, which lost 5 bases and 2 bases, there was a span of 10 bases.

V gene TRBV11-1 combines with J gene TRBJ2-5; D is undetermined. Between the trimmed V and J ends, which lost 4 bases and 5 bases, there was a span of 8 bases. CDR3 length equals 12 residues. In germline, CDR1 is SGHAT, CDR2 FQDESV (reference sequence). The CDR3 region is CASSSNRETQYF. The CDR3 DNA is TGTGCCAGCAGCTCCAATCGGGAGACCCAGTACTTC.

The gene calls are TRBV28 and TRBJ2-1; TRBD1 agrees at 8 bases. This CDR3 spans 15 amino acids. The germline V gene encodes CDR1 MDHEN and CDR2 SYDVKM. V trimming: 2 bases; J trimming: 4 bases; junction bases outside the gene matches: 4. CDR3 amino acids: CASSLGDRKYNEQFF. CDR3 bases: TGTGCCAGCAGTTTAGGGGACAGGAAATACAATGAGCAGTTCTTC.

The chain employs TRBV19 and TRBJ2-7; D is possibly TRBD2 (5 bases). V lost 4 bases, J lost 1 base, and 11 bases lay in between. This CDR3 comprises 14 residues. Germline lookup yields CDR1 LNHDA and CDR2 SQIVND (reference sequence). CDR3 sequence: CASSTGGGSYEQYF. CDR3 bases: TGTGCCAGTAGTACCGGCGGCGGGTCCTACGAGCAGTACTTC.

The rearrangement uses TRBV10-3 and TRBJ1-1; D might be TRBD1 (5 bases). CDR3 length: 13 residues. Trimming took 5 bases from V and 5 from J, leaving 12 bases between them. Germline V gives CDR1 ENHRY, CDR2 SYGVKD. The CDR3 bases are TGTGCCATCAGTTCTAAAGGGGAAACTGAAGCTTTCTTT. Protein product: CAISSKGETEAFF.

This clone has just a few counts. The chain couples TRBV2 to TRBJ1-5; a possible D gene is TRBD1 (5 bases). The V and J ends lost 7 bases and 1 base respectively, with 8 bases between them. This CDR3 has 13 residues. Germline V gives CDR1 SNHLY, CDR2 FYNNEI. CDR3 DNA sequence: TGTGCCAGCACCCCAGGGAGCAATCAGCCCCAGCATTTT. It yields the protein CASTPGSNQPQHF.

The rearrangement uses TRBV5-6 and TRBJ1-4; D not certain. Between the trimmed V and J ends, which lost 0 bases and 5 bases, there was a span of 17 bases. Germline-derived CDR1 and CDR2 are SGHDT and YYEEEE. This CDR3 region has 17 residues. In DNA form, the CDR3 reads TGTGCCAGCAGCTTGGGCGAAGGGAGGGTTTCGAATGAAAAACTGTTTTTT. Translated: CASSLGEGRVSNEKLFF. Looking up the rest from reference TRBV5-6 and TRBJ1-4 gives the full variable domain: DAGVTQSPTHLIKTRGQQVTLRCSPKSGHDTVSWYQQALGQGPQFIFQYYEEEERQRGNFPDRFSGHQFPNYSSELNVNALLLGDSALYLCASSLGEGRVSNEKLFFGSGTQLSVL.

This chain uses TRBV5-6 with TRBJ2-7; TRBD2 might be the D (5 bases). Trimming left V 3 bases short and J 7 bases short, with 8 bases between. Germline V lookup: CDR1 SGHDT, CDR2 YYEEEE. The length of the CDR3 is 11 residues. The chain's CDR3 is CASSWSGEQYF. CDR3 DNA sequence: TGTGCCAGCAGCTGGTCGGGGGAGCAGTACTTC.

The chain has TRBV5-4 and TRBJ2-3, with TRBD1 as a possible D gene (5 bases). The ends were cut back, 1 base at V and 6 bases at J, with 9 bases in the middle. CDR1 SGHNT and CDR2 YYREEE come from the germline V gene (reference sequence). The CDR3 has 13 residues. This CDR3 reads CASSLNSGDTQYF. The CDR3 DNA follows: TGTGCCAGCAGCTTGAATTCAGGGGATACGCAGTATTTT.

The CDR3 reads CASRPGTGSNQPQHF. The CDR3 coding sequence is TGTGCCAGCAGACCCGGGACAGGGAGCAATCAGCCCCAGCATTTT. This sequence joins TRBV27 and TRBJ1-5, with 9 bases fitting TRBD1. Germline CDR1 is MNHEY and CDR2 is SMNVEV (reference sequence). The length of the CDR3 is 15 residues. Trimming cost V 6 bases and J 1 base; bases outside gene matches: 4.

This clone showed up just once. J is TRBJ2-7 and V is TRBV28; perhaps TRBD2 as D (6 bases). This CDR3 is built from 14 residues. Germline-derived CDR1 and CDR2 are MDHEN and SYDVKM. The V gene lost 3 bases and the J gene lost 3 bases, with 12 bases spanning the gap. DNA of the CDR3: TGTGCCAGCAGTTTTCCCGGGGGTAACTACGAGCAGTACTTC. This sequence encodes CASSFPGGNYEQYF.

This chain uses TRBV6-1 with TRBJ2-1, with D maybe TRBD1 (6 bases). Deletions cut 8 bases from V and 0 bases from J, with 11 bases between. Germline V gene sequence: CDR1 MNHNS, CDR2 SASEGT. This CDR3 contains 14 residues. The CDR3, as DNA: TGTGCCAGCCTGGTGGACAGCTCCTACAATGAGCAGTTCTTC. Its protein product is CASLVDSSYNEQFF.

This clone was picked up a small number of times. V gene TRBV7-9 combines with J gene TRBJ1-3; TRBD1 is a possible D gene (6 bases). Germline assignment: CDR1 SEHNR and CDR2 FQNEAQ (reference sequence). The CDR3 is made up of 15 amino acids. With 3 bases removed from V and 4 bases from J, the gap between germline ends came to 13 bases. CDR3 sequence reads: CASSFWMRGGNTIYF. The CDR3 coding sequence is TGTGCCAGCAGCTTCTGGATGAGGGGGGGAAACACCATATATTTT.

The chain employs TRBV9 and TRBJ1-3, with D possibly TRBD1 on 5 matching bases. The length of the CDR3 is 15 residues. Germline values: CDR1 SGDLS, CDR2 YYNGEE. Between the trimmed V and J ends, which lost 4 bases and 0 bases, there was a span of 11 bases. CDR3: CASSIQAHSGNTIYF. For the CDR3, the DNA is TGTGCCAGCAGCATACAGGCTCACTCTGGAAACACCATATATTTT.

This sequence joins TRBV18 and TRBJ2-7, with D possibly matching TRBD1 (6 bases). The CDR3 runs 14 residues. Germline-derived CDR1 and CDR2 are KGHSH and LQKENI. Trimming cost V 3 bases and J 1 base, with 10 bases left between them. DNA for the CDR3: TGTGCCAGCTCACCCGCGACAGGATCCTACGAGCAGTACTTC. Translation: CASSPATGSYEQYF.

The chain combines TRBV10-3 with TRBJ2-1; a weak D match, TRBD1 (6 bases). V was cut by 11 bases and J by 5 bases, with 16 bases left in between. Germline CDR1 ENHRY, CDR2 SYGVKD. The CDR3 covers 13 residues. CDR3 region: CAAHAGTNNEQFF. The DNA of the CDR3 is TGTGCCGCCCACGCCGGGACAAACAATGAGCAGTTCTTC.

The chain uses TRBV2 and TRBJ2-5; D is ambiguous. Per the germline V gene, CDR1 is SNHLY and CDR2 is FYNNEI. Trimming took off 10 bases at V and 1 base at J, with 19 bases between the two ends. This CDR3 spans 15 amino acids. The CDR3 reads CATFSGRRVQETQYF. CDR3 in DNA: TGTGCCACCTTCTCGGGTAGGCGAGTCCAAGAGACCCAGTACTTC.